This TCR beta chain was profiled in a study of tumor-infiltrating lymphocytes in localized non-small cell lung cancer. The wider study: Some samples were collected after neoadjuvant chemotherapy; smokers, never-smokers and several histologies were included.

Only in-frame clones appear in the TCRdb table, and some are missing; sequencing was by immunoSEQ multiplex PCR. The data show 15,000 to 20,000 clones, with around 80% seen just once and approximately 10% held by the top ten. Overall study results and limits: Each assay used a separate piece of the same tissue. T-cell fraction did not differ between immunotypes IM1 and IM2. Compared with uninvolved lung, tumors showed higher T cell infiltration by TCRbeta sequencing.

CDR1 is MNHEY, CDR2 SVGAGI, per germline. The germline V and J ends were trimmed by 0 bases and 8 bases, with 10 bases remaining between them. This CDR3 has 14 residues. This clone is classed as large. Its antigen remains unknown. The specimen sequenced was uninvolved lung tissue not adjacent to the tumor. The chain joins TRBV6-5 to TRBJ1-4; D possibly corresponds to TRBD1 (6 bases). The TCR comes from a human donor with non-small cell lung cancer. The CDR3, as DNA: TGTGCCAGCAGTTACTCGGACAGTCGGGAAAAACTGTTTTTT. Translation: CASSYSDSREKLFF.